A selection of T cell receptor beta chains follows, all from one sample in a study of T cell repertoires in cytomegalovirus infection. No antigen has been assigned to these receptors. Each CDR3 protein is one row after TCRdb ran MiXCR on the reads. The sample records some 350,000 distinct CDR3 sequences, 25% to 30% being singletons. Here the sequenced sample was cultured PBMCs, taken from culture after CMV antigen stimulation. These TCRs come from a human donor in good health (CMV status not recorded). Some clones in this sample may be carry-over from other donors' samples. Both conserved end residues are part of each CDR3. A D gene is named only where the DNA matches it firmly. For some rows the clone size is stated as once, few or many, or as a class when expanded; others skip it.

v_call	cdr3_length	j_call	clone_size	d_call	cdr3_aa	cdr3_nt
TRBV4-1	17	TRBJ2-7	-	-	CASSQVEPGDYSYEQYF	TGCGCCAGCAGCCAAGTGGAACCAGGGGACTACTCCTACGAGCAGTACTTC
TRBV27	15	TRBJ1-2	-	TRBD1	CASSFTGGGRYGYTF	TGTGCCAGCAGTTTTACAGGGGGCGGGCGCTATGGCTACACCTTC
TRBV7-9	16	TRBJ1-1	few	TRBD1	CASSLGTGQGITEAFF	TGTGCCAGCAGCTTAGGGACGGGACAGGGGATCACTGAAGCTTTCTTT
TRBV7-9	14	TRBJ2-1	few	-	CASSLISVYNEQFF	TGTGCCAGCAGCTTAATCTCCGTATACAATGAGCAGTTCTTC
TRBV6-5	15	TRBJ1-6	few	TRBD1	CASSPGTGAQSPLHF	TGTGCCAGCAGCCCCGGGACAGGGGCTCAATCACCCCTCCACTTT
TRBV19	17	TRBJ2-2	-	TRBD1	CASSVGQGVAGDGELFF	TGTGCCAGTAGCGTTGGCCAGGGGGTCGCCGGTGACGGGGAGCTGTTTTTT
TRBV7-9	11	TRBJ2-7	few	-	CASSHAYEQYF	TGTGCCAGCAGCCACGCCTACGAGCAGTACTTC
TRBV27	15	TRBJ2-2	-	-	CASSPGTPNTGELFF	TGTGCCAGCAGTCCAGGGACACCTAACACCGGGGAGCTGTTTTTT
TRBV10-3	13	TRBJ2-3	-	-	CAIRRGGTDTQYF	TGTGCCATCAGACGGGGAGGCACAGATACGCAGTATTTT
TRBV28	16	TRBJ2-7	-	-	CASSTTGTLISYEQYF	TGTGCCAGCAGTACTACAGGAACCCTAATCTCCTACGAGCAGTACTTC
TRBV28	18	TRBJ1-5	few	TRBD1	CASSLPSGTGVANQPQHF	TGTGCCAGCAGCCTCCCCTCCGGGACAGGGGTCGCCAATCAGCCCCAGCATTTT
TRBV27	16	TRBJ1-6	few	TRBD1	CASRNDRGGQNSPLHF	TGTGCCAGCAGGAATGACAGGGGTGGCCAAAATTCACCCCTCCACTTT
TRBV7-2	14	TRBJ2-7	many	-	CASSLARADYEQYF	TGTGCCAGCAGCTTAGCGCGTGCGGACTACGAGCAGTACTTC
TRBV29-1	13	TRBJ1-3	few	-	CSVEGLSGNTIYF	TGCAGCGTTGAAGGGCTCTCTGGAAACACCATATATTTT
TRBV12-3/TRBV12-4	13	TRBJ1-2	-	-	CASSKTGIGSYTF	TGTGCCAGCAGTAAGACAGGAATCGGGAGCTACACCTTC
TRBV12-3/TRBV12-4	13	TRBJ2-1	once	-	CASRPRGTNEQFF	TGTGCCAGCAGGCCTAGGGGGACCAATGAGCAGTTCTTC
TRBV6-1	15	TRBJ2-1	-	TRBD1	CASSGDSGIYNEQFF	TGTGCCAGCAGTGGGGACAGTGGGATTTACAATGAGCAGTTCTTC
TRBV12-5	13	TRBJ1-5	-	-	CASGSSGAPAQHF	TGTGCTAGTGGTAGTTCGGGCGCTCCGGCCCAGCATTTT
TRBV7-9	16	TRBJ2-7	-	TRBD1	CASSYRRQGIVYEQYF	TGTGCCAGCAGCTACCGACGACAGGGGATAGTATACGAGCAGTACTTC
TRBV6-6	15	TRBJ1-1	few	-	CASSYSGGQGTEAFF	TGTGCCAGCAGTTACTCGGGGGGGCAGGGCACTGAAGCTTTCTTT
TRBV4-2	13	TRBJ2-2	-	-	CASSPLPEGQLFF	TGTGCCAGCAGCCCCCTCCCCGAGGGGCAGCTGTTTTTT
TRBV7-9	16	TRBJ2-3	-	TRBD1	CASSLGTGGKRDTQYF	TGTGCCAGCAGCTTAGGGACAGGGGGCAAGAGAGATACGCAGTATTTT
TRBV19	13	TRBJ1-1	-	-	CASSSEGRTEAFF	TGTGCCAGTAGTTCCGAGGGAAGAACTGAAGCTTTCTTT
TRBV19	14	TRBJ1-4	-	-	CASTPSLGGEKLFF	TGTGCCAGTACCCCTTCCCTGGGCGGTGAAAAACTGTTTTTT
TRBV7-3	15	TRBJ2-3	few	TRBD2	CASSSAGTTTDTQYF	TGTGCCAGCAGCTCGGCCGGGACTACCACAGATACGCAGTATTTT
TRBV19	15	TRBJ1-4	-	-	CASSMQGGLVEKLFF	TGTGCCAGTAGTATGCAGGGCGGACTTGTTGAAAAACTGTTTTTT
TRBV19	14	TRBJ1-2	-	TRBD1	CASSIRDRNYGYTF	TGTGCCAGTAGTATACGGGACAGAAACTATGGCTACACCTTC
TRBV19	17	TRBJ2-7	many	TRBD1	CASSIETGQAIRDEQYF	TGTGCCAGTAGTATAGAGACCGGACAGGCCATCAGGGACGAGCAGTACTTC
TRBV11-2	11	TRBJ2-7	-	-	CASSLMDEQYF	TGTGCCAGCAGTCTAATGGACGAGCAGTACTTC
TRBV19	17	TRBJ1-1	many	TRBD1	CASSIGRGLETNTEAFF	TGTGCCAGTAGTATAGGCAGGGGGCTAGAAACGAACACTGAAGCTTTCTTT
TRBV5-6	16	TRBJ1-5	-	TRBD1	CACSLGTGVGNQPQHF	TGTGCCTGCAGCTTGGGGACAGGGGTTGGCAATCAGCCCCAGCATTTT
TRBV10-3	11	TRBJ1-2	-	-	CAISESDGYTF	TGTGCCATCAGTGAGTCCGACGGCTACACCTTC
TRBV10-3	15	TRBJ2-5	few	TRBD2	CAISGTSGGQETQYF	TGTGCCATCAGTGGGACTAGCGGAGGCCAAGAGACCCAGTACTTC
TRBV19	15	TRBJ2-1	many	TRBD2	CASRAREWNYNEQFF	TGTGCCAGTAGGGCGCGGGAGTGGAACTACAATGAGCAGTTCTTC
TRBV6-1	14	TRBJ1-1	-	-	CASSDRHEGAEAFF	TGTGCCAGCAGTGATAGGCACGAGGGCGCTGAAGCTTTCTTT
TRBV7-2	14	TRBJ2-3	-	TRBD1	CASRLDRAADTQYF	TGTGCCAGCAGACTGGACAGGGCAGCAGATACGCAGTATTTT
TRBV28	22	TRBJ1-6	-	-	CASSSMYYNWPLWSSYNSPLHF	TGTGCCAGCAGTTCGATGTACTACAATTGGCCCCTTTGGAGCTCCTATAATTCACCCCTCCACTTT
TRBV7-2	15	TRBJ2-4	-	-	CASSLLGGGGNIQYF	TGTGCCAGCAGCTTACTGGGGGGCGGTGGAAACATTCAGTACTTC
TRBV2	17	TRBJ2-1	-	-	CASSDPRQSALDNEQFF	TGTGCCAGCAGTGATCCCCGACAGTCGGCCCTGGACAATGAGCAGTTCTTC
TRBV6-1	16	TRBJ1-1	few	-	CASSRPGQDMNTEAFF	TGTGCCAGCAGTCGGCCGGGGCAGGACATGAACACTGAAGCTTTCTTT
TRBV5-6	13	TRBJ2-1	-	-	CASSPPRGGEQFF	TGTGCCAGCAGCCCCCCTCGTGGGGGTGAGCAGTTCTTC
TRBV11-3	13	TRBJ1-1	-	-	CALQGLMNTEAFF	TGTGCCCTCCAGGGACTGATGAACACTGAAGCTTTCTTT
TRBV20-1	15	TRBJ2-7	-	-	CSARDSQGPSYEQYF	TGCAGTGCTAGAGATTCACAGGGACCCTCCTACGAGCAGTACTTC
TRBV10-3	13	TRBJ1-5	few	-	CAISGTDNQPQHF	TGTGCCATCAGTGGGACAGACAATCAGCCCCAGCATTTT
TRBV6-1	13	TRBJ1-1	few	-	CASSGQTNTEAFF	TGTGCCAGCAGCGGGCAGACGAACACTGAAGCTTTCTTT
TRBV30	12	TRBJ1-1	-	-	CAWSRGRTEAFF	TGTGCCTGGAGTCGGGGTAGAACTGAAGCTTTCTTT
TRBV11-1	15	TRBJ1-1	-	-	CASSSRGRMNTEAFF	TGTGCCAGCAGCTCTCGGGGACGGATGAACACTGAAGCTTTCTTT
TRBV27	13	TRBJ1-1	few	-	CASSFRRNTEAFF	TGTGCCAGCAGTTTCCGGAGGAACACTGAAGCTTTCTTT
TRBV7-9	18	TRBJ2-3	few	TRBD2	CASSPALAEIPGTDTQYF	TGTGCCAGCAGCCCAGCCCTAGCGGAGATCCCGGGGACAGATACGCAGTATTTT
TRBV11-2	16	TRBJ1-4	-	-	CASSPIQGPSGEKLFF	TGTGCCAGCAGCCCGATACAGGGCCCCTCGGGTGAAAAACTGTTTTTT
TRBV7-6	16	TRBJ2-5	few	TRBD2	CASSLEAGVLQETQYF	TGTGCCAGCAGCTTGGAAGCGGGGGTACTCCAAGAGACCCAGTACTTC
TRBV2	14	TRBJ2-2	-	TRBD2	CASSWEGSTGELFF	TGTGCCAGCAGTTGGGAGGGGAGCACCGGGGAGCTGTTTTTT
TRBV5-5	16	TRBJ1-4	-	-	CASSLGQTADLGKLFF	TGTGCCAGCAGCTTGGGGCAGACAGCTGACCTTGGAAAACTGTTTTTT
TRBV7-9	15	TRBJ2-7	many	TRBD1	CASSRIGTAMSEQYF	TGTGCCAGCAGCCGGATAGGGACAGCAATGTCCGAGCAGTACTTC
TRBV6-5	15	TRBJ2-2	few	-	CASSYSAREAGELFF	TGTGCCAGCAGTTACTCTGCCAGGGAAGCCGGGGAGCTGTTTTTT
TRBV5-4	17	TRBJ1-1	-	TRBD1	CASSKIQGREVNTEAFF	TGTGCCAGCAGCAAGATACAGGGGAGGGAGGTGAACACTGAAGCTTTCTTT
TRBV5-4	13	TRBJ2-7	-	-	CASSFGEKGEQYF	TGTGCCAGCAGCTTTGGAGAAAAGGGTGAGCAGTACTTC
TRBV12-3/TRBV12-4	15	TRBJ2-1	few	TRBD2	CASSHSGRAVDEQFF	TGTGCCAGCAGTCATAGCGGGAGGGCCGTCGATGAGCAGTTCTTC
TRBV7-9	12	TRBJ1-1	few	-	CASSQESTEAFF	TGTGCCAGCAGCCAGGAAAGCACTGAAGCTTTCTTT